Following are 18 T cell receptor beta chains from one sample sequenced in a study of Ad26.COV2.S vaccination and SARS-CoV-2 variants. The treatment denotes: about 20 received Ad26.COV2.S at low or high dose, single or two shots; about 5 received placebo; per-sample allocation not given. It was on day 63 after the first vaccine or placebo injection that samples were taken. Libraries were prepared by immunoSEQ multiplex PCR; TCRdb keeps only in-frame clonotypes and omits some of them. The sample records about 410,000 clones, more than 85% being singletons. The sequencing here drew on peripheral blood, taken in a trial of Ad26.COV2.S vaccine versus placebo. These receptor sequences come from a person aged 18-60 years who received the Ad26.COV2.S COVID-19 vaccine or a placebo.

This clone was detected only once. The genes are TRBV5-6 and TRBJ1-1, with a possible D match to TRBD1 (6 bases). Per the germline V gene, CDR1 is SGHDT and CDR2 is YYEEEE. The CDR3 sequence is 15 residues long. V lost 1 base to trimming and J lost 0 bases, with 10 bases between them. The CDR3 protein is CASSLRGSLNTEAFF. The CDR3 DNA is TGTGCCAGCAGCTTGAGGGGGTCTCTGAACACTGAAGCTTTCTTT.

CDR3: CASSEQDLWYNEQFF. The CDR3 DNA reads TGTGCCAGCAGCGAACAGGATTTATGGTACAATGAGCAGTTCTTC. The J gene is TRBJ2-1, the V gene TRBV7-9; TRBD1 is a possible D gene (5 bases). The CDR3 covers 15 residues. The germline V gene has CDR1 SEHNR and CDR2 FQNEAQ (reference sequence). The V end was cut by 5 bases, the J end by 4 bases, with 15 bases between.

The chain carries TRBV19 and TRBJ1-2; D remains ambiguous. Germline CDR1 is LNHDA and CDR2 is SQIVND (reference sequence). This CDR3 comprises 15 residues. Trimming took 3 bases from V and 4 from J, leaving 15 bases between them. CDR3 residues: CASSIGGPIIYGYTF. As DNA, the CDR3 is TGTGCCAGTAGTATTGGCGGGCCGATAATCTATGGCTACACCTTC.

CDR3 in amino acids: CASSQDTSGYEQFF. The CDR3 nucleotides are TGTGCCAGCAGCCAAGACACTAGCGGTTATGAGCAGTTCTTC. This sequence joins TRBV3-1 (or the pseudogene TRBV3-2) and TRBJ2-1; 8 positions agree with TRBD2. Germline V CDR1 and CDR2: LGHDT, YNNKEL (reference sequence). Trimming cost V 0 bases and J 8 bases; bases outside gene matches: 3. The CDR3 loop spans 14 amino acids.

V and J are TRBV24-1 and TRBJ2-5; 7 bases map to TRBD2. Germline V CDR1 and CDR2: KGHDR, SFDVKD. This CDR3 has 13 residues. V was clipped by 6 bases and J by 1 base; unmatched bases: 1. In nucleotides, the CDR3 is TGTGCCACCAGTACGGGGGGCCAAGAGACCCAGTACTTC. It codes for CATSTGGQETQYF.

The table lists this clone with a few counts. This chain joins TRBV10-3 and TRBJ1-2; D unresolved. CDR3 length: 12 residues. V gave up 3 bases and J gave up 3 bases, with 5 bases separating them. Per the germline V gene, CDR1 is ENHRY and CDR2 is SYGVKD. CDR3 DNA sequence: TGTGCCATCAGTGACGGATACTATGGCTACACCTTC. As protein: CAISDGYYGYTF.

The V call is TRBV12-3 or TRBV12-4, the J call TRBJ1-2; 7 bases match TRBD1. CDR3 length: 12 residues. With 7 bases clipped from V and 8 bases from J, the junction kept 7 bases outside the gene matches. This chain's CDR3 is CASTKGAEGYTF. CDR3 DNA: TGTGCCAGCACCAAGGGGGCGGAGGGCTACACCTTC.

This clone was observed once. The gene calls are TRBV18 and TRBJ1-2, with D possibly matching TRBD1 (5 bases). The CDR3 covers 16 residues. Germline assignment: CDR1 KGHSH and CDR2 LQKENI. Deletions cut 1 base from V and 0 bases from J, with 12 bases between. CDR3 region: CASSPLGTGANYGYTF. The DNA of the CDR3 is TGTGCCAGCTCACCACTGGGGACCGGAGCTAACTATGGCTACACCTTC.

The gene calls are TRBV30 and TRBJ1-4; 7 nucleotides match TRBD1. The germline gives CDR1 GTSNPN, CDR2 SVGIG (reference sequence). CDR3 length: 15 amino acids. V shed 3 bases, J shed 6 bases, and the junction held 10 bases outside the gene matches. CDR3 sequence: CAWSHRTGAYEKLFF. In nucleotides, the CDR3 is TGTGCCTGGAGCCACAGGACAGGCGCTTATGAAAAACTGTTTTTT.

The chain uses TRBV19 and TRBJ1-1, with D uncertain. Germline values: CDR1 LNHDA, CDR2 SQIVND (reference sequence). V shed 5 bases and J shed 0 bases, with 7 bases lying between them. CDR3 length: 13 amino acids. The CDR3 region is CASSSSVNTEAFF. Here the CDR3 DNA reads TGTGCCAGTAGTTCGTCCGTGAACACTGAAGCTTTCTTT.

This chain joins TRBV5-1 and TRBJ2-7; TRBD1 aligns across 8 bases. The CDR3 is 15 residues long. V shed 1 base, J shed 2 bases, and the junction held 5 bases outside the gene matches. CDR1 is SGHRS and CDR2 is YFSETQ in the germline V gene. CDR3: CASSLTPTGAYEQYF. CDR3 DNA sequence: TGCGCCAGCAGCTTGACTCCGACAGGGGCCTACGAGCAGTACTTC. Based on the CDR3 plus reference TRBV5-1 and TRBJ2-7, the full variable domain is KAGVTQTPRYLIKTRGQQVTLSCSPISGHRSVSWYQQTPGQGLQFLFEYFSETQRNKGNFPGRFSGRQFSNSRSEMNVSTLELGDSALYLCASSLTPTGAYEQYFGPGTRLTVT.

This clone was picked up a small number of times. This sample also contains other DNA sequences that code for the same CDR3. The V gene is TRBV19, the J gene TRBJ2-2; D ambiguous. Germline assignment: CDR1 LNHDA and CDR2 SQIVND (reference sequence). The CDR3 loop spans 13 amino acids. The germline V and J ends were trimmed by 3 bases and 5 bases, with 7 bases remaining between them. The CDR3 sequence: CASSIGLTGELFF. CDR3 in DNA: TGTGCCAGTAGTATCGGGCTGACCGGGGAGCTGTTTTTT.

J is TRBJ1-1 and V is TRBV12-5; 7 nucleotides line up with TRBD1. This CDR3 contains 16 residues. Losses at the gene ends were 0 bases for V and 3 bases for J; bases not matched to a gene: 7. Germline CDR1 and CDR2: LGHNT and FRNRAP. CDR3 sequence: CASGLVSLTGDTEAFF. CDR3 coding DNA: TGTGCTAGTGGTTTGGTCTCTCTAACAGGGGACACTGAAGCTTTCTTT.

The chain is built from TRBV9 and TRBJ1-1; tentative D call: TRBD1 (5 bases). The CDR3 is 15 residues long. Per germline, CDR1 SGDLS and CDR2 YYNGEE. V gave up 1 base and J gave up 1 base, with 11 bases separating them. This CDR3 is CASSVWGRPNTEAFF. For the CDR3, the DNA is TGTGCCAGCAGCGTATGGGGGAGACCGAACACTGAAGCTTTCTTT.

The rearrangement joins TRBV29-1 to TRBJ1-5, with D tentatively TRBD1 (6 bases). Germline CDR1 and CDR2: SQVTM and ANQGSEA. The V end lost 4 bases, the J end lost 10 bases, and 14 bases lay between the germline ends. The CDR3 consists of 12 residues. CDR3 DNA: TGCAGCGTTGGGGGTGGGGGGCTTCCCCAGCATTTT. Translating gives CSVGGGGLPQHF.

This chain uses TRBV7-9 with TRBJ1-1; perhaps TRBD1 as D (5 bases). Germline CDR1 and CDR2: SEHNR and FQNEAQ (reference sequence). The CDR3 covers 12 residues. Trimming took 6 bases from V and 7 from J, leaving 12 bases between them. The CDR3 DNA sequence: TGTGCCAGCAGTATGGGGCTGGTTGAAGCTTTCTTT. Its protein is CASSMGLVEAFF. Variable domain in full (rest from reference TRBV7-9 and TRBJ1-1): DTGVSQNPRHKITKRGQNVTFRCDPISEHNRLYWYRQTLGQGPEFLTYFQNEAQLEKSRLLSDRFSAERPKGSFSTLEIQRTEQGDSAMYLCASSMGLVEAFFGQGTRLTVV.

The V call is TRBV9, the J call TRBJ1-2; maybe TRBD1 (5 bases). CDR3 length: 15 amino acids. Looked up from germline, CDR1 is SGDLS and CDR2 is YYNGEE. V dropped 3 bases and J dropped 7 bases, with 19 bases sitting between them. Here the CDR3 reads CASSGHGTAPGGYTF. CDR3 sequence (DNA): TGTGCCAGCAGCGGCCACGGGACGGCTCCAGGTGGCTACACCTTC.

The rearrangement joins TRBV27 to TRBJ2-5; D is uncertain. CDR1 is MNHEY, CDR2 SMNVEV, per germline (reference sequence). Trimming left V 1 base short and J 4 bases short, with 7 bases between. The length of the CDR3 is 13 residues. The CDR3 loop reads CASSLYGSETQYF. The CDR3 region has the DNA TGTGCCAGCAGTTTATATGGGTCAGAGACCCAGTACTTC.